The 10 T cell receptor beta chains below come from one sample, sequenced in a study of cytomegalovirus exposure and HLA in healthy donors. The PCR ran on 60 Vbeta and 13 Jbeta primers. Sequenced by immunoSEQ multiplex PCR; TCRdb stores in-frame clones only, minus some. In all, the sample yields tens of thousands of clones. Sequencing was carried out using PBMCs. The receptor set was obtained from a male donor in good health and CMV-seronegative.

The chain carries TRBV10-3 and TRBJ2-7; D not certain. Trimming took 3 bases from V and 5 from J, leaving 11 bases between them. The V gene's germline CDR1 is ENHRY and CDR2 SYGVKD. The CDR3 is 13 amino acids. The DNA for the CDR3 is TGTGCCATCAGTGAATACAGTAACGACGAGCAGTACTTC. Protein: CAISEYSNDEQYF.

CDR3 bases: TGTGCCAGCAGCGTAGGCGGTAGCGGAGGCCTCCAAGAGACCCAGTACTTC. Protein product: CASSVGGSGGLQETQYF. The J gene is TRBJ2-5, the V gene TRBV9, with D possibly matching TRBD2 (6 bases). The germline V gene encodes CDR1 SGDLS and CDR2 YYNGEE. CDR3 size: 17 residues. Trimming pared 0 bases from V and 1 base from J, leaving 16 bases between. Together with reference TRBV9 and TRBJ2-5, the CDR3 gives the full variable domain: DSGVTQTPKHLITATGQRVTLRCSPRSGDLSVYWYQQSLDQGLQFLIQYYNGEERAKGNILERFSAQQFPDLHSELNLSSLELGDSALYFCASSVGGSGGLQETQYFGPGTRLLVL.

The CDR3 coding sequence is TGTGCCAGTAGTATGGCAGTGGGGGCGGTCACAGATACGCAGTATTTT. Translation: CASSMAVGAVTDTQYF. V gene TRBV19 combines with J gene TRBJ2-3; D is possibly TRBD1 (6 bases). Germline CDR1 and CDR2: LNHDA and SQIVND (reference sequence). CDR3 size: 16 residues. Trimming stripped 3 bases from V and 2 bases from J, with 15 bases between.

This sequence joins TRBV4-1 and TRBJ1-1; D may be TRBD1 (5 bases). Germline V gene sequence: CDR1 MGHRA, CDR2 YSYEKL. This CDR3 is built from 15 residues. V was shortened by 4 bases and J by 5 bases, with 17 bases between the two germline ends. In nucleotides, the CDR3 is TGCGCCAGCAGCCTCCCGGGGGGGGGAGGGACTGAAGCTTTCTTT. Translating it yields CASSLPGGGGTEAFF.

This chain uses TRBV5-1 with TRBJ2-3; no definite D call. Trimming removed 4 bases from V and 6 bases from J, with 9 bases in between. Per the germline V gene, CDR1 is SGHRS and CDR2 is YFSETQ. The CDR3 runs 12 residues. CDR3 region: CASSINLDTQYF. The CDR3 coding sequence is TGCGCCAGCAGCATTAATCTGGATACGCAGTATTTT.

The CDR3 loop is CASSPDRDWDPEYF. The CDR3 DNA sequence: TGTGCCAGCAGTCCTGACAGGGATTGGGACCCCGAGTACTTC. The J gene is TRBJ2-7, the V gene TRBV6-1; 7 nucleotides align to TRBD1. Trimming at V came to 5 bases and at J to 11 bases, leaving 15 bases not matched to a gene. The germline gives CDR1 MNHNS, CDR2 SASEGT. CDR3 length: 14 amino acids.

Regarding this clone: Distinct nucleotide sequences in the sample also encode this CDR3. This CDR3 reads CASSVGGRDTDTQYF. CDR3 DNA sequence: TGTGCCAGCAGCGTAGGAGGCAGGGACACAGATACGCAGTATTTT. The J gene is TRBJ2-3, the V gene TRBV9; D may be TRBD1 (5 bases). With 0 bases removed from V and 2 bases from J, the gap between germline ends came to 10 bases. Germline V gene lookup returns CDR1 SGDLS and CDR2 YYNGEE. The CDR3 runs 15 residues.

The rearrangement uses TRBV28 and TRBJ2-3, with TRBD1 as a possible D gene (6 bases). From germline, CDR1 is MDHEN and CDR2 SYDVKM. The CDR3 runs 13 residues. Deletions cut 10 bases from V and 0 bases from J, with 11 bases between. CDR3 coding DNA: TGTGCCACCGAGGACAGTAGCACAGATACGCAGTATTTT. Its protein product is CATEDSSTDTQYF.

The V call is TRBV4-2, the J call TRBJ1-3, with D hard to call. Germline-derived CDR1 and CDR2 are LGHNA and YNFKEQ. The CDR3 loop spans 16 amino acids. The V end lost 0 bases, the J end lost 1 base, and 10 bases lay between the germline ends. CDR3 sequence (DNA): TGTGCCAGCAGCCAAGAGCGGACTCGGTCTGGAAACACCATATATTTT. The encoded protein is CASSQERTRSGNTIYF.

V is TRBV5-1 and J is TRBJ1-1; 9 bases fit TRBD1. Germline assignment: CDR1 SGHRS and CDR2 YFSETQ. This CDR3 spans 14 amino acids. V was pared by 4 bases and J by 1 base, with 2 bases of the junction left unmatched. CDR3: CASSLDRGNTEAFF. CDR3 in DNA: TGCGCCAGCAGCCTGGACAGGGGGAACACTGAAGCTTTCTTT.